This T cell receptor beta chain is from a study of technical replicates of blood from several donors (TCRdb year 2017). Note on this clone: Its antigen remains unidentified. There are no base qualities to consult, and no much larger clone falls within one base.

Library preparation used the immunoSEQ multiplex PCR assay. TCRdb's version of the immuneACCESS table is confined to in-frame rearrangements and falls short of the full clone set. An unresolved V gene accounts for under half of the shortfall where checked; the remainder is of unknown origin. For this sample the table gives tens of thousands of clones, of which around 85% were detected only once. The ten largest clones add up to approximately 5.1% of the sample. Its CDR3 holds 13 amino acids, cysteine through phenylalanine. Left in the record is the CDR3 DNA by itself, 39 bases read in frame from the first base. From a lookup of the germline V gene, CDR1 and CDR2 are MNHEY and SVGAGI. Compared with germline, V lacks 0 bases and J lacks 6 bases; bases without a gene match: 1.

This sequence was found in a human donor in good health. Some clones in this sample may be carry-over from other donors' samples. The chain is assembled from TRBV6-5 and TRBJ2-7; 8 of the junction bases match TRBD2. Material for sequencing was PBMCs. For the CDR3, the sequence is CASSYSAGGEQYF. The nucleotide sequence is TGTGCCAGCAGTTACTCGGCGGGGGGCGAGCAGTACTTC.